The clone carrying this T cell receptor (beta chain) was seen many times. The antigen is unknown. CDR1 is SGHDT and CDR2 is YYEEEE in the germline V gene. Unmatched junction bases numbered 11, after V lost 3 bases and J lost 7 bases. The CDR3 has 16 amino acids. As for the cDNA, it was generated by 5'RACE with 10-nucleotide random UMIs. From the 5' RACE reads, TCRdb called clonotypes with MiXCR, one entry per CDR3 protein. The sample has 50,000 to 70,000 distinct CDR3 sequences; roughly 4.5% are singletons. The sample belongs to a study of neurological immune-mediated disorders. Findings and limits, study-wide: As far as clinical or MRI features were concerned, none was associated with the multiple sclerosis repertoire cluster.

Input material: PBMCs. This clonotype originated in a young man with multiple sclerosis. This sequence joins TRBV5-6 and TRBJ2-7, with 12 bases that match TRBD2. As DNA, the CDR3 is TGTGCCAGCAGCTATGGGCCCCCGACTAGCGGGGGTGAGCAGTACTTC. The encoded protein is CASSYGPPTSGGEQYF.